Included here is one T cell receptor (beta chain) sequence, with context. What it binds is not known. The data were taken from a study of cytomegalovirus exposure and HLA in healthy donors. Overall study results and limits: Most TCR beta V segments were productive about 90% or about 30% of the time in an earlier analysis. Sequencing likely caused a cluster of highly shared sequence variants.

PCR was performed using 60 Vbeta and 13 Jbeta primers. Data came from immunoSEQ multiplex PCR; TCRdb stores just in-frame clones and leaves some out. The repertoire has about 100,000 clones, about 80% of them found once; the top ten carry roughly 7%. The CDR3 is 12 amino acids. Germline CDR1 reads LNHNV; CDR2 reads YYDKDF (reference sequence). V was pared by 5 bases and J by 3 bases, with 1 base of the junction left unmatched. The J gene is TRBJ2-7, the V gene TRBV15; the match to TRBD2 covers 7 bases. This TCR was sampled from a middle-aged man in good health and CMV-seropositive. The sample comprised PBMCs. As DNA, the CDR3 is TGTGCCACCAGCGGGGGGGACTACGAGCAGTACTTC. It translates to CATSGGDYEQYF.